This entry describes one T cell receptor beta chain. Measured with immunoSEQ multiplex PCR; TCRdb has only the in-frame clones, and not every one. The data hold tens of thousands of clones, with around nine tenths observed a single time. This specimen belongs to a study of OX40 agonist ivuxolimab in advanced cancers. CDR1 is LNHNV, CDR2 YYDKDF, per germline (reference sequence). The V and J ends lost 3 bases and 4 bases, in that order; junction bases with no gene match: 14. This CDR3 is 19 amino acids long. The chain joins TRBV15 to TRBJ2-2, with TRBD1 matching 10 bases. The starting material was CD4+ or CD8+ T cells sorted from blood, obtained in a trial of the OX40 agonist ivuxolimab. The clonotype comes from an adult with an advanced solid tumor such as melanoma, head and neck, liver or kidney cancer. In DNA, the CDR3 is TGTGCCACCAGCAGTCGGACAGGGGGGCGATCTGGTGGCACCGGGGAGCTGTTTTTT. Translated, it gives CATSSRTGGRSGGTGELFF.